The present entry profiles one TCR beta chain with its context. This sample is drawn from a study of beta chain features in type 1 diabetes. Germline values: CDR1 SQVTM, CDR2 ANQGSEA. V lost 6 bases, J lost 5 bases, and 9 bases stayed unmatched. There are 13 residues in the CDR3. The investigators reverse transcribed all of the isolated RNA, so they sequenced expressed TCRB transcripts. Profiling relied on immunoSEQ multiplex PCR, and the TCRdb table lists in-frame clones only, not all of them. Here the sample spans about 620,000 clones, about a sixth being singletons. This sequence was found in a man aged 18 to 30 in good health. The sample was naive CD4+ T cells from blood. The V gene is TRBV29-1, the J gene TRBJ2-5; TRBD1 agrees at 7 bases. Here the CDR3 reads CSVVGTVGETQYF. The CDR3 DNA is TGCAGCGTCGTTGGGACAGTCGGGGAGACCCAGTACTTC.